This is a list of T cell receptor beta chains from one sample in a study of graft-versus-host responses after intestinal transplantation. These TCRs' antigens remain unknown. Assay used: immunoSEQ multiplex PCR; TCRdb lists only in-frame clones, some missing. The sample yields over 100,000 clones, 95% seen once. The sample consisted of unstimulated CD8+ T cells sorted from spleen or lymph node cells, taken before intestinal transplant. All receptors derive from a human donor who received an intestinal transplant. The CDR3 runs from the conserved cysteine through the conserved F or W. The D gene is left open where the match is weak. Not every row has a clone size; where given, it reads once, few, many or a size class.

d_gene	v_gene	abundance	j_gene	CDR3aa	CDR3nt
TRBD1	TRBV15	NA	TRBJ1-2	CATSRRIGTVYGYTF	TGTGCCACCAGCAGAAGGATCGGGACAGTCTATGGCTACACCTTC
TRBD1	TRBV29-1	NA	TRBJ2-7	CSVPGQGNYEQYF	TGCAGCGTCCCGGGACAGGGGAACTACGAGCAGTACTTC
TRBD2	TRBV4-2	NA	TRBJ2-3	CASSQRLAGVVGTDTQYF	TGTGCCAGCAGCCAACGGCTAGCGGGAGTCGTCGGCACAGATACGCAGTATTTT
NA	TRBV29-1	NA	TRBJ2-1	CSVRGGVGYNEQFF	TGCAGCGTTCGGGGAGGCGTTGGCTACAATGAGCAGTTCTTC
TRBD1	TRBV5-1	NA	TRBJ1-2	CVSSLGTGDRGYTF	TGCGTCAGCAGCTTGGGGACAGGGGATAGAGGCTACACCTTC
TRBD1	TRBV19	NA	TRBJ2-7	CASSNGAGGSYEQYF	TGTGCCAGTAGTAATGGGGCAGGGGGCTCCTACGAGCAGTACTTC
NA	TRBV7-2	NA	TRBJ1-5	CASSLVRNQPQHF	TGTGCCAGCAGCTTAGTTCGCAATCAGCCCCAGCATTTT
NA	TRBV9	once	TRBJ1-4	CASSGGRGRTNEKLFF	TGTGCCAGCAGCGGTGGCAGGGGACGAACTAATGAAAAACTGTTTTTT
TRBD2	TRBV29-1	NA	TRBJ2-1	CSVDSGRAQSSYNEQFF	TGCAGCGTTGACAGCGGGAGGGCCCAGAGCTCCTACAATGAGCAGTTCTTC
TRBD1	TRBV7-9	NA	TRBJ2-7	CASSYTGAPYEQYF	TGTGCCAGCAGCTACACAGGGGCCCCCTACGAGCAGTACTTC
NA	TRBV4-1	NA	TRBJ2-1	CASSQDNRHEQFF	TGCGCCAGCAGCCAAGATAATCGGCATGAGCAGTTCTTC
TRBD1	TRBV7-9	NA	TRBJ2-7	CASSLEGQNYEQYF	TGTGCCAGCAGCTTAGAGGGACAGAACTACGAGCAGTACTTC
NA	TRBV6-5	NA	TRBJ2-7	CASSYGEGGSYEQYF	TGTGCCAGCAGTTACGGGGAGGGGGGATCCTACGAGCAGTACTTC
TRBD1	TRBV5-6	NA	TRBJ1-1	CASSRDSLEAFF	TGTGCCAGCAGCCGGGACAGTCTTGAAGCTTTCTTT
NA	TRBV5-6	NA	TRBJ1-1	CASSFDGEAFF	TGTGCCAGCAGCTTTGATGGTGAAGCTTTCTTT
TRBD2	TRBV7-3	NA	TRBJ2-3	CASSPSGINTDTQYF	TGTGCCAGCAGCCCCAGCGGGATAAACACAGATACGCAGTATTTT
TRBD2	TRBV27	NA	TRBJ2-3	CASSSLAGTDTQYF	TGTGCCAGCAGTTCCCTAGCGGGAACAGATACGCAGTATTTT
TRBD2	TRBV4-3	NA	TRBJ2-7	CASSPGGEGSSYEQYF	TGCGCCAGCAGCCCGGGGGGGGAGGGGAGCTCCTACGAGCAGTACTTC
NA	TRBV30	NA	TRBJ2-1	CAWSGDEQFF	TGTGCCTGGAGTGGCGATGAGCAGTTCTTC
TRBD1	TRBV7-9	NA	TRBJ2-7	CASSLLGQGAYEQYF	TGTGCCAGCAGCTTATTGGGACAGGGGGCTTACGAGCAGTACTTC
TRBD1	TRBV5-6	NA	TRBJ2-1	CASSPGTGDYNEQFF	TGTGCCAGCAGCCCCGGGACAGGGGACTACAATGAGCAGTTCTTC
NA	TRBV6-5	NA	TRBJ2-7	CASSSPRGTYEQYF	TGTGCCAGCAGCAGCCCCCGCGGAACCTACGAGCAGTACTTC
NA	TRBV28	NA	TRBJ2-1	CASSLTRNEQFF	TGTGCCAGCAGTCTTACTAGGAATGAGCAGTTCTTC
TRBD1	TRBV28	NA	TRBJ1-6	CASSLPRTGGRSPLHF	TGTGCCAGCAGTTTACCCAGGACAGGGGGCCGTTCACCCCTCCACTTT
NA	TRBV19	NA	TRBJ2-1	CASSIVLGRIDNEQFF	TGTGCCAGTAGTATAGTATTGGGGCGGATAGACAATGAGCAGTTCTTC
NA	TRBV5-1	NA	TRBJ2-1	CASSLAGTAYPGNEQFF	TGCGCCAGCAGCTTGGCCGGGACGGCCTACCCTGGGAATGAGCAGTTCTTC
NA	TRBV7-6	NA	TRBJ2-1	CASSLAIGAVGFYNEQFF	TGTGCCAGCAGCTTAGCTATTGGTGCGGTGGGGTTTTACAATGAGCAGTTCTTC
NA	TRBV7-8	NA	TRBJ2-1	CASSDLTGVEQFF	TGTGCCAGCAGCGATCTCACCGGGGTTGAGCAGTTCTTC
NA	TRBV28	NA	TRBJ2-1	CASSLAVGTEQFF	TGTGCCAGCAGTTTAGCCGTCGGGACAGAGCAGTTCTTC
TRBD2	TRBV28	once	TRBJ2-1	CASRGTSSRDEQFF	TGTGCCAGCAGAGGGACTAGTAGTAGGGATGAGCAGTTCTTC
NA	TRBV2	NA	TRBJ2-7	CASRPSGISYEQYF	TGTGCCAGCAGGCCGAGCGGAATATCCTACGAGCAGTACTTC
NA	TRBV5-6	NA	TRBJ2-7	CASSPGPSYEQYF	TGTGCCAGCAGCCCGGGACCGAGCTACGAGCAGTACTTC
NA	TRBV6-1	NA	TRBJ1-1	CASSERYMNTEAFF	TGTGCCAGCAGTGAACGCTATATGAACACTGAAGCTTTCTTT
NA	TRBV7-9	NA	TRBJ1-1	CASSLVRANTEAFF	TGTGCCAGCAGCTTAGTCAGGGCGAACACTGAAGCTTTCTTT
TRBD1	TRBV27	NA	TRBJ2-7	CASSLDRFYEQYF	TGTGCCAGCAGTTTGGACAGGTTCTACGAGCAGTACTTC
TRBD1	TRBV4-1	NA	TRBJ1-2	CASSLDRGLYGYTF	TGCGCCAGCAGCTTGGACAGGGGGCTGTATGGCTACACCTTC
TRBD2	TRBV29-1	NA	TRBJ2-5	CSVRAGLAGDWQETQYF	TGCAGCGTTAGAGCGGGACTAGCGGGAGATTGGCAAGAGACCCAGTACTTC
NA	TRBV25-1	NA	TRBJ2-1	CASRSGTENYNEQFF	TGTGCCAGCAGAAGTGGGACCGAAAACTACAATGAGCAGTTCTTC